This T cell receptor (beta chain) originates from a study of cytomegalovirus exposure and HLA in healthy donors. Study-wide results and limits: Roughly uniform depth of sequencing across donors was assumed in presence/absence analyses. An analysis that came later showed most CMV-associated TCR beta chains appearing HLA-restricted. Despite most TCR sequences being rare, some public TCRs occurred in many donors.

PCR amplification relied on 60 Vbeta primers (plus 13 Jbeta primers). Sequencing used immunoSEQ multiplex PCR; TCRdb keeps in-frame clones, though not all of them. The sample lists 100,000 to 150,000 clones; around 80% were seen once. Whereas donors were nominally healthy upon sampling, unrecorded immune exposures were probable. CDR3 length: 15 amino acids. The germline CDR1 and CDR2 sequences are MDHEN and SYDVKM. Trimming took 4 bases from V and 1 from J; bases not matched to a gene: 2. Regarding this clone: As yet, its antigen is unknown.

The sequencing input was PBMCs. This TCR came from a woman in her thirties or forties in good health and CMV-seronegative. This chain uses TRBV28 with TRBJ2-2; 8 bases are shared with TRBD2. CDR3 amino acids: CASSYLAGNTGELFF. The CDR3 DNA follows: TGTGCCAGCAGTTATCTAGCGGGGAACACCGGGGAGCTGTTTTTT.